This T cell receptor beta chain was captured by sequencing in a study of breast tumors, draining lymph nodes, adjacent tissues. Using its own MiXCR run on the multiplex PCR reads, TCRdb lists one record per CDR3 protein. Among more than 50,000 distinct CDR3 sequences listed, less than 55% were seen once. At least ten counts were recorded for this clonotype. The V and J ends lost 1 base and 7 bases respectively, with 17 bases between them. The V gene's germline CDR1 is DFQATT and CDR2 SNEGSKA (reference sequence). The CDR3 runs 15 residues. The sequence was obtained from a female donor with breast cancer. Some clones in this sample may be carry-over from other donors' samples. The rearrangement uses TRBV20-1 and TRBJ2-1, with D perhaps matching TRBD2 (6 bases). The sequencing input was breast tumor tissue. CDR3 DNA: TGCAGTGCTAGAGGAGGAGGGAAAGGTAGGAATGAGCAGTTCTTC. Protein sequence: CSARGGGKGRNEQFF.